The entry that follows covers one T cell receptor (beta chain) sequence. At one of its ends the junction is not consistent with the germline gene, which may arise from a read error. Some clones are missing from TCRdb's copy, which holds only in-frame ones; the method was immunoSEQ multiplex PCR. The sample consists of 200,000 or so clones, 65% to 80% of them appearing once. The CDR3 has 12 residues. Germline lookup yields CDR1 MNHEY and CDR2 SMNVEV (reference sequence). This sample was taken from a study of cytotoxic CD8 clonotypes in ibrutinib-treated CLL. The receptor was derived from a human donor with chronic lymphocytic leukemia. The source material was PBMCs, sampled after 12 months of ibrutinib treatment. The chain combines TRBV27 with TRBJ2-1; D gene unclear. The CDR3 is CASRSSPTHEIF. The CDR3 nucleotides are TGTGCCAGCAGGTCTTCCCCGACTCACGAGATCTTC.